This T cell receptor beta chain derives from a study of T cell clones after liver transplantation (dated by TCRdb to the late 2010s). Broadly, across the study: The samples were obtained from ITN030ST, a randomized trial that attempted immunosuppression withdrawal within 2 years after liver transplantation. Blood samples were collected pre-transplant, then pre-randomization ahead of withdrawal, and finally post-randomization once withdrawal had either been completed or failed. A cohort of 8 liver transplant recipients was studied, of whom 3 were classified as tolerant and 5 as non-tolerant. As an antigen-independent comparator for the donor-reactive sequences, third party-reactive TCRbeta sequences from pre-transplant MLRs were identified as well. Donor-reactive T cell clones were identified using TCRbeta sequencing after a pre-transplant mixed lymphocyte reaction and were then followed in post-transplant blood. Subjects received no induction therapy and standard immunosuppression until randomization at 12-24 months post-transplant. Three of the eight recipients were HCV-positive; the others were transplanted for non-autoimmune, non-viral indications. Tolerance was defined as complete immunosuppression withdrawal for at least one year with no rise in liver enzymes beyond twice the upper limit of normal. Broad study findings and their caveats: In two subjects, low numbers of available donor cells limited the measurable donor-reactive repertoire. Because no allograft tissue specimens were available, donor-reactive T cells may have migrated into the graft instead of being deleted. After accounting for repertoire turnover, donor-reactive detection was significantly reduced in 7 of 8 subjects for CD4 and 8 of 8 for CD8. In most of the 8 subjects, circulating donor-reactive CD4 TCRbeta sequences decreased significantly after transplant, regardless of tolerance or HCV status. Because of small, heterogeneous patient numbers and non-standardized post-transplant time points, the conclusions were only preliminary. Donor-reactive sequences decreased more than third party-reactive sequences, which suggests partial antigen-specific deletion that was not related to withdrawal success.

In regard to this clone: Its specific antigen is unknown. Base quality data are lacking; no much larger clone is found one base away.

CDR1 and CDR2 are read off the germline V gene as SGHRS and YFSETQ. Measured from the cysteine to the phenylalanine, the CDR3 is 15 residues long. Left in the record is the CDR3 DNA by itself, 45 bases read in frame from the first base. Relative to germline, V is missing 4 bases and J is missing 7 bases, with 10 bases of the junction outside any gene match. High-throughput TCRbeta CDR3 sequencing of frozen genomic DNA was performed by immunoSEQ, including PCR amplification, mapping, bias correction and internal controls. The published analysis was carried out like this. Only productive rearrangements were retained, with each unique TCRbeta sequence defined by its CDR3 nucleotide sequence together with its V and J gene. Donor-reactive sequences required at least 5-fold expansion in CFSE-low cells versus unstimulated pre-transplant cells and at least 0.01% frequency. Minimum frequency thresholds were set for each subject based on the unstimulated sample with the lowest template count, ensuring at least 90% detection power. Jensen-Shannon divergence between the top 1000 TCRbeta sequences after and before transplant was used to measure repertoire turnover. Two-sided Fisher's exact tests were used to test for changes in the detection of donor-reactive sequences. What TCRdb holds here is the immuneACCESS table cut down to in-frame rearrangements. Part of the clones is not present; checked against another copy, under half of the missing clones reflect an unresolved V gene, and the others are unexplained. V and J calls and clone size are as listed in that table; D and trimming were resolved from the DNA. The sample table shows 90,000 to 120,000 clones, and 82% are seen once. The ten largest account for over 0.75% of the sample.

This specimen's time point label, per the study, means: pre-transplant. Unstimulated PBMCs, after thawing, were stained for CD3, CD4 and CD8 and then FACS-sorted into CD3+CD4+ and CD3+CD8+ populations. All 8 studied subjects were randomized to immunosuppression withdrawal. Genomic DNA was isolated with the Qiagen DNeasy Blood and Tissue Kit. This clonotype was sampled from a human donor who received a liver transplant. Recombination linked TRBV5-1 to TRBJ1-2, with TRBD1 identical over 10 junction bases. Here the sequenced sample was CD4+ T cells from blood, taken before liver transplant. The base sequence is TGCGCCAGCAGCACCACGACCGGGACAGGGGTTGGCTACACCTTC. This gives the protein CASSTTTGTGVGYTF.